Shown below are 18 T cell receptor beta chains from a single sample sequenced in a study of blood T cell repertoires in COVID-19. Only in-frame clones appear in the TCRdb table, and some are missing; sequencing was by immunoSEQ multiplex PCR. This repertoire shows 290,000 or so clones, around nine tenths found once; its top ten account for 2.6%. Sequencing was performed on PBMCs or T cells enriched from blood (not recorded which). These receptors were taken from a woman under 30 who had recovered from COVID-19.

This clone was picked up one time. The chain employs TRBV9 and TRBJ2-1; D may be TRBD2 (6 bases). The ends were cut back, 3 bases at V and 6 bases at J, with 13 bases in the middle. The CDR3 covers 14 residues. Germline CDR1 SGDLS, CDR2 YYNGEE. CDR3 nucleotides: TGTGCCAGCAGCGGGCCCCTAGCGCCCAATGAGCAGTTCTTC. It encodes CASSGPLAPNEQFF.

Note on this clone: One end of the junction varies from germline; a read error may be responsible. V gene TRBV2 combines with J gene TRBJ1-2; the D is unclear. Germline CDR1 and CDR2: SNHLY and FYNNEI. CDR3 length: 10 residues. CDR3 bases: TGTGCCAGCAGTGAAGCGAGGGATCTCTTC. Translating gives CASSEARDLF. Using reference TRBV2 and TRBJ1-2 for the parts outside the CDR3, the full variable domain is EPEVTQTPSHQVTQMGQEVILRCVPISNHLYFYWYRQILGQKVEFLVSFYNNEISEKSEIFDDQFSVERPDGSNFTLKIRSTKLEDSAMYFCASSEARDLFGSGTRLTVV.

In this sample, this clone turned up once. The CDR3 is CASSIATTLTGELFF. CDR3 nucleotides: TGTGCCAGTAGTATAGCAACGACTCTAACCGGGGAGCTGTTTTTT. This chain connects TRBV19 to TRBJ2-2; D remains ambiguous. The ends were cut back, 1 base at V and 5 bases at J, with 11 bases in the middle. Germline V gene lookup returns CDR1 LNHDA and CDR2 SQIVND (reference sequence). The CDR3 sequence is 15 residues long.

The rearrangement uses TRBV11-2 and TRBJ1-6, with 8 bases that match TRBD1. With V trimmed by 3 bases and J by 7 bases, 5 bases remained unmatched. From germline, CDR1 is SGHAT and CDR2 FQNNGV. This CDR3 spans 15 amino acids. CDR3 coding DNA: TGTGCCAGCAGCTTCACCGGGACAGGAAATTCACCCCTCCACTTT. Protein product: CASSFTGTGNSPLHF. Using reference TRBV11-2 and TRBJ1-6 for the parts outside the CDR3, the full variable domain is EAGVAQSPRYKIIEKRQSVAFWCNPISGHATLYWYQQILGQGPKLLIQFQNNGVVDDSQLPKDRFSAERLKGVDSTLKIQPAKLEDSAVYLCASSFTGTGNSPLHFGNGTRLTVT.

This clone has only a few counts. The V gene is TRBV19, the J gene TRBJ1-6, with D possibly being TRBD1 (6 bases). The V end was cut by 10 bases, the J end by 8 bases, with 18 bases between. Germline CDR1 and CDR2: LNHDA and SQIVND (reference sequence). This CDR3 contains 14 residues. CDR3 residues: CATREQGTDSPLHF. The CDR3 coding sequence is TGTGCCACCAGGGAACAGGGTACCGATTCACCCCTCCACTTT. The full variable domain, with the rest looked up from reference TRBV19 and TRBJ1-6, is DGGITQSPKYLFRKEGQNVTLSCEQNLNHDAMYWYRQDPGQGLRLIYYSQIVNDFQKGDIAEGYSVSREKKESFPLTVTSAQKNPTAFYLCATREQGTDSPLHFGNGTRLTVT.

The chain has TRBV7-9 and TRBJ1-2, with 11 positions matching TRBD1. The junction had 11 bases not matched to a gene; V was cut back by 8 bases and J by 3 bases. The CDR3 is 16 residues long. The germline V gene has CDR1 SEHNR and CDR2 FQNEAQ (reference sequence). The DNA for the CDR3 is TGTGCCAGCGGCCGGGACAGGGGGGTAGTAGACTATGGCTACACCTTC. This gives the protein CASGRDRGVVDYGYTF.

About this clone: The same CDR3 also results from other DNA sequences found in this sample. CDR3 sequence reads: CATSKEKSTSGSGEQYF. The CDR3 nucleotides read TGTGCCACCAGCAAAGAAAAGTCCACTAGCGGGAGTGGCGAACAGTACTTC. The chain combines TRBV15 with TRBJ2-7; 11 nucleotides agree with TRBD2. Germline CDR1 LNHNV, CDR2 YYDKDF (reference sequence). J gave up 10 bases and V 4 bases, and 18 bases lay outside the gene matches. The length of the CDR3 is 17 residues.

The chain has TRBV19 and TRBJ2-2; 7 positions agree with TRBD2. V gave up 3 bases and J gave up 7 bases; unmatched junction bases: 8. The CDR3 loop spans 15 amino acids. Germline CDR1 is LNHDA and CDR2 is SQIVND (reference sequence). Written as DNA, the CDR3 is TGTGCCAGTAGTATTAGCGGCGGGAGCATCGGGGAGCTGTTTTTT. This codes for CASSISGGSIGELFF.

CDR3 DNA sequence: TGTGCCAGCAGCTCCAACGGTCGGCGGGAAAACACTGAAGCTTTCTTT. This translates into CASSSNGRRENTEAFF. The genes are TRBV7-8 and TRBJ1-1; D uncertain. This CDR3 is built from 16 residues. The germline CDR1 and CDR2 sequences are SGHVS and FQNEAQ. V lost 4 bases and J 2 bases, leaving 17 bases between the germline ends. The whole variable domain, filled in from reference TRBV7-8 and TRBJ1-1, reads GAGVSQSPRYKVAKRGQDVALRCDPISGHVSLFWYQQALGQGPEFLTYFQNEAQLDKSGLPSDRFFAERPEGSVSTLKIQRTQQEDSAVYLCASSSNGRRENTEAFFGQGTRLTVV.

In its sample, this clone was seen a few times. As DNA, the CDR3 is TGTGCCAGCGCCTTCCCTAGGCTTGGTCGCAATCAGCCCCAGCATTTT. Encoded protein: CASAFPRLGRNQPQHF. The chain has TRBV2 and TRBJ1-5; unclear D gene. This CDR3 contains 16 residues. Per germline, CDR1 SNHLY and CDR2 FYNNEI. Trimming cost V 8 bases and J 2 bases, with 19 bases left between them.

The chain has TRBV5-6 and TRBJ2-1; 9 nucleotides match TRBD2. Germline loops: CDR1 SGHDT, CDR2 YYEEEE. V trimming: 0 bases; J trimming: 7 bases; junction bases outside the gene matches: 11. The CDR3 length is 17 residues. The CDR3 DNA follows: TGTGCCAGCAGCTTGGCCTGGGAGGGACTAGCTCGTAATGAGCAGTTCTTC. This encodes CASSLAWEGLARNEQFF. The whole variable domain, remainder taken from reference TRBV5-6 and TRBJ2-1, is DAGVTQSPTHLIKTRGQQVTLRCSPKSGHDTVSWYQQALGQGPQFIFQYYEEEERQRGNFPDRFSGHQFPNYSSELNVNALLLGDSALYLCASSLAWEGLARNEQFFGPGTRLTVL.

The V call is TRBV7-2, the J call TRBJ1-1, with 7 bases identical to TRBD1. The CDR3 sequence is 13 residues long. Germline V CDR1 and CDR2: SGHTA, FQGNSA. Trimming took 5 bases from V and 7 from J; bases not matched to a gene: 7. CDR3 sequence reads: CASSPSRDSEAFF. Here the CDR3 DNA reads TGTGCCAGCAGCCCATCCCGGGACAGTGAAGCTTTCTTT.

The genes are TRBV7-7 and TRBJ2-1; D not certain. Germline loops: CDR1 SSHAT, CDR2 FNYEAQ (reference sequence). V dropped 5 bases and J dropped 0 bases, with 5 bases sitting between them. This CDR3 comprises 13 residues. CDR3 sequence: CASSPGSYNEQFF. In nucleotides, the CDR3 is TGTGCCAGCAGCCCCGGCTCCTACAATGAGCAGTTCTTC.

The chain links TRBV7-3 to TRBJ2-2; perhaps TRBD2 as D (6 bases). Between the trimmed V and J ends, which lost 6 bases and 2 bases, there was a span of 7 bases. The germline CDR1 and CDR2 sequences are SGHTA and FQGTGA. This CDR3 contains 13 residues. The CDR3 region is CASRAGNTGELFF. The CDR3 nucleotides are TGTGCCAGCAGGGCGGGAAACACCGGGGAGCTGTTTTTT.

CDR3 bases: TGTGCCAGCAGCCGTTCGGGAGGGAGGGCCTACAATGAGCAGTTCTTC. This sequence encodes CASSRSGGRAYNEQFF. The chain joins TRBV11-2 to TRBJ2-1, with 8 nucleotides matching TRBD2. Germline loops: CDR1 SGHAT, CDR2 FQNNGV. The trim removed 5 bases at V and 2 bases at J, leaving 8 bases unmatched. The CDR3 runs to 16 residues.

The chain joins TRBV28 to TRBJ2-3; unclear D gene. Trimming took 3 bases from V and 6 from J, leaving 10 bases between them. The CDR3 extends over 13 amino acids. Per the germline V gene, CDR1 is MDHEN and CDR2 is SYDVKM. In DNA, the CDR3 is TGTGCCAGCAGTTTGGTTAGCTCGGATACGCAGTATTTT. Translation: CASSLVSSDTQYF.

V is TRBV30 and J is TRBJ2-2; D gene ambiguous. The V gene's germline CDR1 is GTSNPN and CDR2 SVGIG (reference sequence). The CDR3 consists of 15 residues. V lost 3 bases to trimming and J lost 3 bases, with 14 bases between them. The CDR3 protein is CAWSFASLDTGELFF. The CDR3 DNA is TGTGCCTGGAGCTTCGCGTCCCTGGACACCGGGGAGCTGTTTTTT.

The chain has TRBV2 and TRBJ2-3; D call uncertain. The ends were cut back, 9 bases at V and 5 bases at J, with 6 bases in the middle. The CDR3 has 10 amino acids. Germline loops: CDR1 SNHLY, CDR2 FYNNEI. In DNA form, the CDR3 reads TGTGCCAGTCAATTAGATACGCAGTATTTT. Translation: CASQLDTQYF.